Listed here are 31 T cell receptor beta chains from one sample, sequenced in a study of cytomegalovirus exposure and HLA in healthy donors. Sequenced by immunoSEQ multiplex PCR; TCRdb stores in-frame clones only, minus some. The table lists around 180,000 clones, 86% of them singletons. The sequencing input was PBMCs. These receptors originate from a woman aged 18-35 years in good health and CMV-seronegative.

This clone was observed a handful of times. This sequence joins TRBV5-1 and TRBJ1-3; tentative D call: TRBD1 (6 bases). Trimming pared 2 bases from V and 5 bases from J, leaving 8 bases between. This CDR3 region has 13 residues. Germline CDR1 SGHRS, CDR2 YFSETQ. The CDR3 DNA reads TGCGCCAGCAGCTTTGGGGGCAGAAACACCATATATTTT. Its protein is CASSFGGRNTIYF.

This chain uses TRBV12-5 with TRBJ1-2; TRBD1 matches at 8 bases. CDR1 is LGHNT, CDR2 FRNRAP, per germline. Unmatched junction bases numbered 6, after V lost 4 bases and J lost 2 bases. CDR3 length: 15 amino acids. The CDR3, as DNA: TGTGCTAGTGGTTCTGGGCAGGGGGCCAACTATGGCTACACCTTC. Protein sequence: CASGSGQGANYGYTF.

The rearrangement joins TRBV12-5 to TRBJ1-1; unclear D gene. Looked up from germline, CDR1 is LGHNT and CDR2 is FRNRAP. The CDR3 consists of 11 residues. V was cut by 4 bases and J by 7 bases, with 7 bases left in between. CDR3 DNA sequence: TGTGCTAGTGGTTCAGACATTGAAGCTTTCTTT. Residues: CASGSDIEAFF.

CDR3 amino acids: CASSIRLAGSYSTDTQYF. CDR3 DNA sequence: TGCGCCAGCAGCATCCGACTAGCGGGTTCGTATAGTACAGATACGCAGTATTTT. The rearrangement uses TRBV5-1 and TRBJ2-3, with 10 bases identical to TRBD2. The CDR3 is made up of 18 amino acids. Germline CDR1 SGHRS, CDR2 YFSETQ. J gave up 3 bases and V 4 bases, and 14 bases lay outside the gene matches.

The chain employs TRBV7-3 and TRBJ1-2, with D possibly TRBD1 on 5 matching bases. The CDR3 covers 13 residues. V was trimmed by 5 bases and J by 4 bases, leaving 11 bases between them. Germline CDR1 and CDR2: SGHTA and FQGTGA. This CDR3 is CASSARGGYGYTF. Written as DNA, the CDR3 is TGTGCCAGCAGCGCCCGGGGGGGCTATGGCTACACCTTC. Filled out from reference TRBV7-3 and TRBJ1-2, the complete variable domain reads GAGVSQTPSNKVTEKGKYVELRCDPISGHTALYWYRQSLGQGPEFLIYFQGTGAADDSGLPNDRFFAVRPEGSVSTLKIQRTERGDSAVYLCASSARGGYGYTFGSGTRLTVV.

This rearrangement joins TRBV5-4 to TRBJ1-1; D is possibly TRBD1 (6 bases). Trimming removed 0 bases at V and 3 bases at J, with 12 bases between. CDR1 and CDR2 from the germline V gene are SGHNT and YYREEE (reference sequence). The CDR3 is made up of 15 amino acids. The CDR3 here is CASSLAYRVDTEAFF. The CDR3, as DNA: TGTGCCAGCAGCTTGGCGTACAGGGTTGACACTGAAGCTTTCTTT. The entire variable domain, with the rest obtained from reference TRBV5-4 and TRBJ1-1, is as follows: ETGVTQSPTHLIKTRGQQVTLRCSSQSGHNTVSWYQQALGQGPQFIFQYYREEENGRGNFPPRFSGLQFPNYSSELNVNALELDDSALYLCASSLAYRVDTEAFFGQGTRLTVV.

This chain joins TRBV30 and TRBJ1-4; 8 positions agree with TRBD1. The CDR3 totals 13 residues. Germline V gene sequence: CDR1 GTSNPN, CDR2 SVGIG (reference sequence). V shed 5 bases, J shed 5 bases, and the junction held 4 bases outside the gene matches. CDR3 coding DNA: TGTGCCTGGGGGACAGGTGCAAATGAAAAACTGTTTTTT. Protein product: CAWGTGANEKLFF.

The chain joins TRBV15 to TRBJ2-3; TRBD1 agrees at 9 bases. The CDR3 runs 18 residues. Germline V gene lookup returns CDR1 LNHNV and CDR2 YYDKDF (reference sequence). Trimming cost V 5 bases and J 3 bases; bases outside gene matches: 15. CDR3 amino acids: CATSVSGTGKSWTDTQYF. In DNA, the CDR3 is TGTGCCACCAGCGTATCCGGGACAGGGAAGTCGTGGACAGATACGCAGTATTTT. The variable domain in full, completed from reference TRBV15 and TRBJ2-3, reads DAMVIQNPRYQVTQFGKPVTLSCSQTLNHNVMYWYQQKSSQAPKLLFHYYDKDFNNEADTPDNFQSRRPNTSFCFLDIRSPGLGDTAMYLCATSVSGTGKSWTDTQYFGPGTRLTVL.

Here the CDR3 reads CASRGQGVYQPQHF. The CDR3 DNA sequence: TGTGCCAGCAGGGGACAGGGGGTTTATCAGCCCCAGCATTTT. The chain employs TRBV6-1 and TRBJ1-5; 11 nucleotides agree with TRBD1. Germline V gene sequence: CDR1 MNHNS, CDR2 SASEGT. The CDR3 consists of 14 residues. J was trimmed by 5 bases and V by 6 bases; bases with no gene match: 3.

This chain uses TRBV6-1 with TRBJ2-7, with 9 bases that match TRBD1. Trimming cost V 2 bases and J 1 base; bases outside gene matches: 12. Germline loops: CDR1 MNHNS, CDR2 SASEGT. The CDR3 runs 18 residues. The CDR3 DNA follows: TGTGCCAGCAGTGAATGGACAGGGGTGGTAGGGGGGTCCTACGAGCAGTACTTC. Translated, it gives CASSEWTGVVGGSYEQYF.

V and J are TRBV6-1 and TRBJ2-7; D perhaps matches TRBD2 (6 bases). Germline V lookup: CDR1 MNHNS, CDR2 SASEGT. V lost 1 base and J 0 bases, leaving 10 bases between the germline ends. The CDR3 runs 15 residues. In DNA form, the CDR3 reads TGTGCCAGCAGTGAAGAGGGAGGCGGCTCCTACGAGCAGTACTTC. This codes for CASSEEGGGSYEQYF.

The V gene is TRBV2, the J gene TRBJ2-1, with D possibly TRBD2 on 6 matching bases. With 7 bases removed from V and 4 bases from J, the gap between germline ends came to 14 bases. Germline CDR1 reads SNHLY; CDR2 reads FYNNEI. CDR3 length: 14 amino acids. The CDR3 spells CASIGGMGYNEQFF. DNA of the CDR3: TGTGCCAGCATTGGGGGGATGGGGTACAATGAGCAGTTCTTC.

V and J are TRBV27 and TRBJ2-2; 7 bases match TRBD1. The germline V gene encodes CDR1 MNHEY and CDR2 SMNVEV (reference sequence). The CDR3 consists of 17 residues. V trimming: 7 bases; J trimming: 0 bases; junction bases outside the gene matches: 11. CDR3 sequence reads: CASTYDTGASNTGELFF. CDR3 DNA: TGTGCCAGCACCTACGATACAGGGGCCTCGAACACCGGGGAGCTGTTTTTT.

The CDR3 DNA is TGTGCCAGCTCACCACTCCTAGCGGGCGACGAGCAGTACTTC. This translates into CASSPLLAGDEQYF. This chain links TRBV18 with TRBJ2-7, with TRBD2 matching over 8 bases. Losses at the gene ends were 1 base for V and 5 bases for J; bases not matched to a gene: 4. Germline V gives CDR1 KGHSH, CDR2 LQKENI. The CDR3 extends over 14 amino acids. The full variable domain, in which reference TRBV18 and TRBJ2-7 provide the parts outside the CDR3, is NAGVMQNPRHLVRRRGQEARLRCSPMKGHSHVYWYRQLPEEGLKFMVYLQKENIIDESGMPKERFSAEFPKEGPSILRIQQVVRGDSAAYFCASSPLLAGDEQYFGPGTRLTVT.

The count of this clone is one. The CDR3 coding sequence is TGTGCCTGGAGAACTAGTGGGGAGACCCAGTACTTC. Residues: CAWRTSGETQYF. The chain carries TRBV30 and TRBJ2-5; D is perhaps TRBD2 (5 bases). Per germline, CDR1 GTSNPN and CDR2 SVGIG (reference sequence). The ends were cut back, 3 bases at V and 5 bases at J, with 10 bases in the middle. The CDR3 totals 12 residues.

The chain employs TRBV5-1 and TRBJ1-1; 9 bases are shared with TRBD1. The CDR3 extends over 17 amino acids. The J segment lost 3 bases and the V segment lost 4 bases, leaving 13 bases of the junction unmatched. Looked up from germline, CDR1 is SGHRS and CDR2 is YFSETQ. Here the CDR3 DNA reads TGCGCCAGCAGCCCCACAGGGGGCGCCAGTCGGGACACTGAAGCTTTCTTT. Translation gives CASSPTGGASRDTEAFF.

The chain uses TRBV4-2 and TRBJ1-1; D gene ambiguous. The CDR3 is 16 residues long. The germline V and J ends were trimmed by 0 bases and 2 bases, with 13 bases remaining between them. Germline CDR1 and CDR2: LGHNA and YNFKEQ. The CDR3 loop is CASSQDLRDINTEAFF. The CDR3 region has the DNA TGTGCCAGCAGCCAAGATTTGAGAGACATAAACACTGAAGCTTTCTTT.

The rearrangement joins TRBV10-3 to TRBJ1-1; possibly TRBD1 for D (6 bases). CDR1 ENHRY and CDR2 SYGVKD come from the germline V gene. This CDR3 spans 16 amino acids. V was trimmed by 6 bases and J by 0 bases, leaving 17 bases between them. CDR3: CAIRPTGKRVNTEAFF. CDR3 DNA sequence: TGTGCCATCAGACCAACAGGGAAGAGGGTGAACACTGAAGCTTTCTTT.

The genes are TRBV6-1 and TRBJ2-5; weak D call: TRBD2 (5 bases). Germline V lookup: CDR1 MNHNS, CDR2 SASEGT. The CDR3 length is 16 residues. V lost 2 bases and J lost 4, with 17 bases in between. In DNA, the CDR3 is TGTGCCAGCAGTGAATATCTCCTCGGGATGGGAGAGACCCAGTACTTC. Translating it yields CASSEYLLGMGETQYF.

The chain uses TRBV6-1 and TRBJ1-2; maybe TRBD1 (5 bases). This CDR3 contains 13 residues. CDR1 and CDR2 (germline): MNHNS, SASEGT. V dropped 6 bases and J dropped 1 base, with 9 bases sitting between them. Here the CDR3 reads CASRQGLNYGYTF. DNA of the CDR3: TGTGCCAGCAGGCAGGGCCTTAACTATGGCTACACCTTC.

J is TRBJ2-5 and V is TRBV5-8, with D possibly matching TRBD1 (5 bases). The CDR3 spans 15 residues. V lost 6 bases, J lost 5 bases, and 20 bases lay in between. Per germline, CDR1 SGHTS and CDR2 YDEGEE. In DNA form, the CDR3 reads TGTGCCAGCATCCTTGGGGCAGGGATGAGGGAGACCCAGTACTTC. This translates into CASILGAGMRETQYF.

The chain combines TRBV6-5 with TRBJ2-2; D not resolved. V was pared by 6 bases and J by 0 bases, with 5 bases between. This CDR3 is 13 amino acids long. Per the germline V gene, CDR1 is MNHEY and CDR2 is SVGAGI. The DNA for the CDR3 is TGTGCCAGCAGGCAGGCGAACACCGGGGAGCTGTTTTTT. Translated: CASRQANTGELFF.

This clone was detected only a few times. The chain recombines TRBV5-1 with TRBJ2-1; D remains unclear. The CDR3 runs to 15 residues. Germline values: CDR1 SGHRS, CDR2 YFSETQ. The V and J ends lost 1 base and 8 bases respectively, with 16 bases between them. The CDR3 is CASSLRGINPDEQFF. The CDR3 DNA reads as TGCGCCAGCAGCTTGAGAGGAATAAATCCAGATGAGCAGTTCTTC. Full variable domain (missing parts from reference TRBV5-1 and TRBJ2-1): KAGVTQTPRYLIKTRGQQVTLSCSPISGHRSVSWYQQTPGQGLQFLFEYFSETQRNKGNFPGRFSGRQFSNSRSEMNVSTLELGDSALYLCASSLRGINPDEQFFGPGTRLTVL.

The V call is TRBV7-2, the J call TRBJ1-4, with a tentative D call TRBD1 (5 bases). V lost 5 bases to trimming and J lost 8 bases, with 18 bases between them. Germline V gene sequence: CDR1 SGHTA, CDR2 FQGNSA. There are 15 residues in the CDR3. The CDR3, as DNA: TGTGCCAGCAGCAAGAAGGCGCAGGGAGGCGAAAAACTGTTTTTT. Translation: CASSKKAQGGEKLFF. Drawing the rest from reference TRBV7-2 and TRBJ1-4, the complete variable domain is GAGVSQSPSNKVTEKGKDVELRCDPISGHTALYWYRQSLGQGLEFLIYFQGNSAPDKSGLPSDRFSAERTGGSVSTLTIQRTQQEDSAVYLCASSKKAQGGEKLFFGSGTQLSVL.

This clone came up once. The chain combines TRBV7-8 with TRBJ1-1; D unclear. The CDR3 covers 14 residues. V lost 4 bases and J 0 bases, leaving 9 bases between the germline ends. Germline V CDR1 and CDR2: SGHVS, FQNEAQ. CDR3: CASSSAVMNTEAFF. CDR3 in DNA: TGTGCCAGCAGCTCCGCAGTTATGAACACTGAAGCTTTCTTT.

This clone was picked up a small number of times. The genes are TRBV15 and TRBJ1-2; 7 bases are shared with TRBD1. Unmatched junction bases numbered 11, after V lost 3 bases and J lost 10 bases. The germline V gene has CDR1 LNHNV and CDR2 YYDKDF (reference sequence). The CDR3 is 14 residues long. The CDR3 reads CATSSRDTGATYTF. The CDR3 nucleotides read TGTGCCACCAGCAGCAGGGATACAGGGGCCACCTACACCTTC.

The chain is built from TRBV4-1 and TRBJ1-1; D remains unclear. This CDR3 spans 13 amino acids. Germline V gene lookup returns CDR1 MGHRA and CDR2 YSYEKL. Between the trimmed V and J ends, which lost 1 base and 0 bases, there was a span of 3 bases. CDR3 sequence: CASSQAMNTEAFF. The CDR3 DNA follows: TGCGCCAGCAGCCAAGCCATGAACACTGAAGCTTTCTTT.

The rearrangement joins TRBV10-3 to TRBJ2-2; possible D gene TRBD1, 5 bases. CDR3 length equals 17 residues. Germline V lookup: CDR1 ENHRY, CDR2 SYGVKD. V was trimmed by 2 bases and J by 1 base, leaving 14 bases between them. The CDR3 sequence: CAISEVGPGKNTGELFF. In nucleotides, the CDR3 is TGTGCCATCAGTGAGGTGGGCCCAGGGAAGAACACCGGGGAGCTGTTTTTT.

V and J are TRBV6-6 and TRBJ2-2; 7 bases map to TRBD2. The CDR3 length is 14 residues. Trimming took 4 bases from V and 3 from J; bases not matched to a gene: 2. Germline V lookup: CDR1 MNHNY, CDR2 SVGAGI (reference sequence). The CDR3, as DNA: TGTGCCAGCAGTTGGCTAGCGGACACCGGGGAGCTGTTTTTT. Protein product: CASSWLADTGELFF.

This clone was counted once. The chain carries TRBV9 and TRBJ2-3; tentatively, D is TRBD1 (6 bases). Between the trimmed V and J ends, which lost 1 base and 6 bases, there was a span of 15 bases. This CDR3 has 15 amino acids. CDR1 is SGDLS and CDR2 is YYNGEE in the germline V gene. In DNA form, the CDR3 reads TGTGCCAGCAGCGTATTGGGGGCCCCCTCGGATACGCAGTATTTT. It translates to CASSVLGAPSDTQYF.

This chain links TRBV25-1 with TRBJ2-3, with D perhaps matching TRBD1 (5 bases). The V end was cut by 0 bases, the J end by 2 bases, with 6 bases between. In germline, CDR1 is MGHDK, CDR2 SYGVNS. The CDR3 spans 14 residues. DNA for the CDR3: TGTGCCAGCAGTGAATACAGGGACACAGATACGCAGTATTTT. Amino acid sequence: CASSEYRDTDTQYF.